This is a list of T cell receptor beta chains from one sample in a study of Graves' ophthalmopathy and Graves' hyperthyroidism. TCRdb re-called the multiplex PCR reads with MiXCR, one entry per CDR3 protein. The table includes tens of thousands of distinct CDR3 sequences, approximately 46% detected once. Sequenced input: peripheral blood. These receptors all stem from an adult woman with stable Graves' hyperthyroidism. CDR3s include the opening cysteine and the closing phenylalanine or tryptophan. A D gene is named only where the DNA matches it firmly. The size entry is marked missing in some rows and otherwise reads once, few, many or a size class.

.,TRBJ1-1,.,TRBV7-2,TGTGCCAGCGAGGGGGGGCGGGACACTGAAGCTTTCTTT,CASEGGRDTEAFF
.,TRBJ2-5,.,TRBV12-3/TRBV12-4,.,CASSFGRTFTEAFFGQGTQYF
.,TRBJ2-3,TRBD1,TRBV29-1,TGCAGCGTTGAAGGGACAGGGGGCCCCCCCACAGATACGCAGTATTTT,CSVEGTGGPPTDTQYF
many,TRBJ1-2,TRBD1,TRBV29-1,TGCAGCGTGGATACAGGGGACTATGGCTACACCTTC,CSVDTGDYGYTF
.,TRBJ1-4,.,TRBV20-1,TGCAGTGCTAGGATTGGCAGTAATAATGAAAAACTGTTTTTT,CSARIGSNNEKLFF
.,TRBJ2-7,.,TRBV29-1,TGCAGCAGCCAAGATTTCGGGGCCTCAACCTACGAGCAGTACTTC,CSSQDFGASTYEQYF
few,TRBJ2-3,.,TRBV12-3/TRBV12-4,TGTGCCAGCAGTTTAGACGGGGACACAGATACGCAGTATTTT,CASSLDGDTDTQYF
once,TRBJ2-2,.,TRBV29-1,TGCAGCGGGGGTTCAGCAAGGAACACCGGGGAACTGTTTTTT,CSGGSARNTGELFF
medium-sized,TRBJ2-7,.,TRBV5-8,TGTGCCAGCAGCTTGGTGGCTAGCTCGGGGCACGAGCAGTACTTC,CASSLVASSGHEQYF
.,TRBJ1-2,TRBD1,TRBV29-1,TGCAGCGTTGATCTGGACAGGGACAATGGCTACACCTTC,CSVDLDRDNGYTF
many,TRBJ2-2,TRBD2,TRBV28,TGTAGTTCGGAGCGGGAGGGCACCGGGGAGCTGTTTTTT,CSSEREGTGELFF
.,TRBJ2-3,TRBD2,TRBV12-3/TRBV12-4,TGTGCCAGCAGTTTGCCTAGCGGGAGGAATACGCAGTATTTT,CASSLPSGRNTQYF
.,TRBJ2-4,.,TRBV7-2,TGTGCCAGCAGCTTTATAAACATTCAGTACTTC,CASSFINIQYF
many,TRBJ2-5,.,TRBV6-5,TGTGCCAGCAGTTACTCGGAGCCAGCCTTCCAAGAGACCCAGTACTTC,CASSYSEPAFQETQYF
.,TRBJ1-5,TRBD1,TRBV20-1,TGCAGTGCTAGAGATCCCGGGACAGGGAATCAGCCCCAGCATTTT,CSARDPGTGNQPQHF
.,TRBJ2-2,TRBD2,TRBV12-3/TRBV12-4,TGTGCCAGCAGTTTAGCCGGGAGGCACACCGGGGAGCTGTTTTTT,CASSLAGRHTGELFF
.,TRBJ1-1,TRBD1,TRBV11-3,TGTGCCAGCAGCTTAGTGGCAGGGGGCGGACTCAGGGGCACTGAAGCTTTCTTT,CASSLVAGGGLRGTEAFF
.,TRBJ1-1,TRBD1,TRBV6-4,TGTGCCAGCAGTCCAGGGGGTGTGAACACTGAAGCTTTCTTT,CASSPGGVNTEAFF
many,TRBJ1-1,.,TRBV4-1,TGCGCCAGCAGCCAAGACTCTCTGATGAACACTGAAGCTTTCTTT,CASSQDSLMNTEAFF
many,TRBJ2-7,TRBD2,TRBV7-8,TGTGCCAGCAGCTTTCTAGGGGAGGGTGAGCAGTACTTC,CASSFLGEGEQYF
many,TRBJ2-7,TRBD2,TRBV20-1,TGCAGTGCTAGAGGAAGATTCAGGGGGACTAGCGGGTTGGTGACCTACGAGCAGTACTTC,CSARGRFRGTSGLVTYEQYF
.,TRBJ2-5,.,TRBV10-3,TGTGCCATCAGTCAACCTCAAGAGACCCAGTACTTC,CAISQPQETQYF
many,TRBJ2-7,.,TRBV2,TGTGCCAGCAGTGCCGGGAAAAATCCCTACGAGCAGTACTTC,CASSAGKNPYEQYF
.,TRBJ2-6,TRBD1,TRBV29-1,TGCAGCGTCGTGACAGGGGTCCCCCGCTCTGGGGCCAACGTCCTGACTTTC,CSVVTGVPRSGANVLTF
.,TRBJ2-3,.,TRBV5-8,TGTGCCAGCGGCTTGGATCGAATCCCAGATACGCAGTATTTT,CASGLDRIPDTQYF
.,TRBJ1-5,.,TRBV29-1,TGCAGCGTACGCCAGGGGACGGCTAGCAATCAGCCCCAGCATTTT,CSVRQGTASNQPQHF
.,TRBJ2-7,.,TRBV15,TGTGCCACCAGCAGAGATCGGGCGGGGTCCTACGAGCAGTACTTC,CATSRDRAGSYEQYF
once,TRBJ1-2,.,TRBV9,TGTGCCAGCAGCAAAGGGGGGAGCTATGGCTACACCTTC,CASSKGGSYGYTF
many,TRBJ2-2,.,TRBV5-5,TGTGCCAGCAGCTTGGGTTGGAGCACCGGGGAGCTGTTTTTT,CASSLGWSTGELFF
many,TRBJ1-1,TRBD1,TRBV7-9,TGTGCCAGCAGCCAGACAGGGTACACTGAAGCTTTCTTT,CASSQTGYTEAFF
.,TRBJ2-2,TRBD2,TRBV15,TGTGCCACCAGCAGGGGACTAGCACTCAACACCGGGGAGCTGTTTTTT,CATSRGLALNTGELFF